The entry that follows covers one T cell receptor (beta chain) sequence. This record comes from a study of technical replicates of blood from a handful of donors. Sequenced by immunoSEQ multiplex PCR; TCRdb stores in-frame clones only, minus some. The sample holds about 70,000 clones; 85% to 95% are singletons and the top ten take approximately 0.4%. Sequencing used T cells isolated from PBMCs. This receptor was identified in a human donor in good health.

CDR3 in DNA: TGTGCCTGGAGGCAAGGACAGGGACTGGCTTTCTTT. Translation gives CAWRQGQGLAFF. V and J are TRBV30 and TRBJ1-1; 8 nucleotides agree with TRBD1. The V gene end was trimmed by 3 bases and the J gene end by 11 bases; junction bases not matched to a gene: 8. This CDR3 has 12 amino acids. Germline CDR1 is GTSNPN and CDR2 is SVGIG (reference sequence). The whole variable domain, remainder taken from reference TRBV30 and TRBJ1-1, is SQTIHQWPATLVQPVGSPLSLECTVEGTSNPNLYWYRQAAGRGLQLLFYSVGIGQISSEVPQNLSASRPQDRQFILSSKKLLLSDSGFYLCAWRQGQGLAFFGQGTRLTVV.